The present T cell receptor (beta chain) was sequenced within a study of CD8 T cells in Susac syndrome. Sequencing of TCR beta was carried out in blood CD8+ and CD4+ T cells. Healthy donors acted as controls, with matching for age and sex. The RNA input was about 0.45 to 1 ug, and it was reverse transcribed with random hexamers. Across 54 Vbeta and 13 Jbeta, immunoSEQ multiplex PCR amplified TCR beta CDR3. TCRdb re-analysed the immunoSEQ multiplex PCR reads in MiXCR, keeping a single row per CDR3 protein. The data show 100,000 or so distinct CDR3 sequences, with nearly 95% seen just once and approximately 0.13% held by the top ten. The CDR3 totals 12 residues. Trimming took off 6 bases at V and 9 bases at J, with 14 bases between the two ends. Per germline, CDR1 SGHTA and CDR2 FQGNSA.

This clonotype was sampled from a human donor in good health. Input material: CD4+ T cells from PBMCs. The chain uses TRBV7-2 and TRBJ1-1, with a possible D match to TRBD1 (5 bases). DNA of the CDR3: TGTGCCAGCAGACGCACAGGAACCCAAGCTTTCTTT. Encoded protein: CASRRTGTQAFF.